This T cell receptor (beta chain) was observed in a study of CD8 T cells in ankylosing spondylitis. General study results and limits: Matched ankylosing spondylitis synovial fluid reportedly showed significant enrichment of disease-linked clones. Researchers report that disease-linked clones proved CD8+ and relatively rare in peripheral blood. What seemed typical of ankylosing spondylitis blood was a TCR beta motif built from under 10 highly homologous variants.

There are 13 residues in the CDR3. Per germline, CDR1 ENHRY and CDR2 SYGVKD. The ends were cut back, 0 bases at V and 7 bases at J, with 10 bases in the middle. The sample holds many counts of this clonotype. Its matching antigen is unknown. 5'-RACE, quantitative and with molecular barcodes, yielded the TCR beta libraries. Each CDR3 protein gets one entry after TCRdb re-called the 5' RACE reads with MiXCR. This repertoire shows about 240,000 distinct CDR3 sequences, about 10% found once; its top ten account for roughly 6.8%. The receptor comes from a male donor with ankylosing spondylitis or in good health (not recorded which). Sequenced sample: blood, either unsorted or a sorted T cell fraction (not recorded which). The chain links TRBV10-3 to TRBJ2-7; D is ambiguous. This CDR3 reads CAISESDLWEQYF. CDR3 nucleotides: TGTGCCATCAGTGAGTCTGACCTCTGGGAGCAGTACTTC.